The 2 T cell receptor beta chains presented below share a single source sample, sequenced in a study of T cell responses to AZD1222 COVID-19 vaccine. TCRdb keeps only in-frame clones here, not all; method: immunoSEQ multiplex PCR. The sample contains approximately 92,000 clones, roughly nine tenths of which appear only once. Sequencing used peripheral blood, obtained on day 0 of AZD1222 vaccination. All receptors derive from an adult in good health.

The CDR3 is CASSPAGQSYGYTF. The CDR3 DNA follows: TGTGCCAGCAGCCCCGCGGGACAGTCGTATGGCTACACCTTC. J is TRBJ1-2 and V is TRBV7-2; 7 nucleotides agree with TRBD1. V trimming: 5 bases; J trimming: 5 bases; junction bases outside the gene matches: 8. This CDR3 has 14 amino acids. Germline V CDR1 and CDR2: SGHTA, FQGNSA.

This rearrangement joins TRBV12-3 or TRBV12-4 to TRBJ2-7; 12 bases are shared with TRBD2. J was trimmed by 6 bases and V by 5 bases; bases with no gene match: 2. The CDR3 is 13 residues long. In nucleotides, the CDR3 is TGTGCCAGCAGTCCACTAGCGGGAGGCGAGCAGTACTTC. Translating gives CASSPLAGGEQYF.